This T cell receptor beta chain was documented in a study of blood T cells in healthy people across ages. Caucasian individuals from Russia who were healthy and aged 6 to 90 acted as donors. Per sample, a minimum of 6 million PBMCs were isolated. Sample-barcoded 5' priming and a J-beta primer mix drove a second PCR of about 7 to 12 cycles. Each CDR3 protein is one row after TCRdb ran MiXCR on the 5' RACE reads. The data contain about 1.7 million distinct CDR3 sequences, about 30% of them singletons. This clonotype came up a few times. Antigen unknown. CDR3 length: 20 amino acids. V dropped 2 bases and J dropped 7; count of bases not matched to a gene: 20. Germline assignment: CDR1 SGHKS and CDR2 YYEKEE (reference sequence). Study-wide points: Naive CD4+ cells and diversity were both higher in long-lived donors than in aged donors. Observed TCR beta diversity per million T cells went down as age went up. This fall followed a roughly linear course with age.

The chain uses TRBV5-5 and TRBJ2-1; 11 bases fit TRBD2. Sequenced material: blood. The clonotype comes from a woman in her thirties in good health. The CDR3 region has the DNA TGTGCCAGCAGCTTCCGTGTAAGGGCTAGCGGGGGGTCCTCTTGGAATGAGCAGTTCTTC. Translating gives CASSFRVRASGGSSWNEQFF. Together with reference TRBV5-5 and TRBJ2-1, the CDR3 gives the full variable domain: DAGVTQSPTHLIKTRGQQVTLRCSPISGHKSVSWYQQVLGQGPQFIFQYYEKEERGRGNFPDRFSARQFPNYSSELNVNALLLGDSALYLCASSFRVRASGGSSWNEQFFGPGTRLTVL.